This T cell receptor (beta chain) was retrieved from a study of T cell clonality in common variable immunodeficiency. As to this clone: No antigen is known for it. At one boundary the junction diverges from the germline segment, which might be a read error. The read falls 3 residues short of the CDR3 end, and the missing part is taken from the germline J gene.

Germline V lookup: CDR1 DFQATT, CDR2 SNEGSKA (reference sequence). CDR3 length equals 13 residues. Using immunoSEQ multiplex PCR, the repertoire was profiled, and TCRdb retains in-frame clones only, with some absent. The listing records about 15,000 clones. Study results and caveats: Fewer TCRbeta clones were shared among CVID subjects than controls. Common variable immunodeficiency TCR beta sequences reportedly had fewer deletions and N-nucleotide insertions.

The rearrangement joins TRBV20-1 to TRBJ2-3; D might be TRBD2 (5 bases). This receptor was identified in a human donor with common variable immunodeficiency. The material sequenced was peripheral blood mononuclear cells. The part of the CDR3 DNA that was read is TGCAGTGCTAGTTCGGCTAGCACAGATCCG. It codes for CSASSASTDP. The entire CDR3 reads CSASSASTDPQYF.